This T cell receptor (beta chain) came from a study of T cell responses to AZD1222 COVID-19 vaccine. Germline lookup yields CDR1 SQVTM and CDR2 ANQGSEA. J lost 3 bases, V lost 5 bases, and 7 bases had no gene match. This CDR3 comprises 14 residues. About this clone itself: Its specificity is unknown.

Sequencing was performed with immunoSEQ multiplex PCR; in TCRdb, only in-frame clones are kept and a portion is missing. Of 80,000 to 100,000 clones listed, around 85% are singletons. Study results and caveats: After two AZD1222 doses, spike-specific TCR breadth and depth rose versus day 0. Baseline seropositives among AZD1222 recipients totaled only six. The peak T cell response came first, and repertoires were sampled only after it. Most donors were white British, females outnumbered males, and clonal diversity was possibly underestimated.

This sample comprised peripheral blood, obtained 28 days after the second AZD1222 dose. This TCR came from an adult who received the AZD1222 COVID-19 vaccine. The chain employs TRBV29-1 and TRBJ1-5, with TRBD1 matching over 7 bases. The CDR3 DNA follows: TGCAGCGTTAGCCAAGGGGGCTCCAATCAGCCCCAGCATTTT. Translating gives CSVSQGGSNQPQHF.